Listed below are T cell receptor beta chains from one sample, sequenced in a study of cytomegalovirus exposure and HLA in healthy donors. Using immunoSEQ multiplex PCR, the repertoire was profiled, and TCRdb retains in-frame clones only, with some absent. The data contain roughly 100,000 clones, around 75% of them singletons. Sequencing was done on a sample of PBMCs. The receptor source for this set is a man younger than 45 in good health and CMV-seropositive. The CDR3 runs from the conserved cysteine through the conserved F or W. The D gene is left open where the match is weak. Size tells how often a clone was seen (once, few, many) or the class of an expanded clone, and some rows leave it out.

TRBV30	once	TRBD1	TRBJ1-2	CAWGTGVAIGYTF	TGTGCCTGGGGCACAGGGGTAGCTATCGGCTACACCTTC
TRBV30	NA	NA	TRBJ1-4	CAWTGGTNEKLFF	TGTGCCTGGACGGGGGGGACTAATGAAAAACTGTTTTTT
TRBV5-1	NA	NA	TRBJ2-7	CASSLRLNEQYF	TGCGCCAGCAGCTTGCGGTTGAACGAGCAGTACTTC
TRBV15	NA	TRBD1	TRBJ1-2	CATSRDQPGQGGNYGYTF	TGTGCCACCAGCAGAGACCAACCGGGACAGGGTGGGAACTATGGCTACACCTTC
TRBV9	NA	NA	TRBJ1-1	CASSVGTLNTEAFF	TGTGCCAGCAGCGTCGGGACACTCAACACTGAAGCTTTCTTT
TRBV5-4	few	NA	TRBJ1-1	CASSPGERAEAFF	TGTGCCAGCAGCCCAGGGGAGAGGGCTGAAGCTTTCTTT
TRBV6-1	NA	TRBD1	TRBJ2-2	CASSADRGRAGELFF	TGTGCCAGCAGTGCCGACAGGGGGCGCGCCGGGGAGCTGTTTTTT
TRBV2	few	NA	TRBJ1-5	CASNPEGGQPQHF	TGTGCCAGCAACCCCGAGGGGGGGCAGCCCCAGCATTTT
TRBV5-5	NA	NA	TRBJ1-3	CASSRWGTGNTIYF	TGTGCCAGCAGCCGGTGGGGCACGGGAAACACCATATATTTT
TRBV6-6	once	TRBD1	TRBJ2-5	CASRKSGTGGWETQYF	TGTGCCAGCAGAAAATCCGGGACAGGGGGGTGGGAGACCCAGTACTTC
TRBV5-6	NA	NA	TRBJ1-2	CASSLDRGGYTF	TGTGCCAGCAGCTTGGACCGAGGAGGCTACACCTTC
TRBV5-6	NA	NA	TRBJ1-2	CASSSRTGSYGYTF	TGTGCCAGCAGCTCTCGGACGGGGAGCTATGGCTACACCTTC
TRBV2	NA	NA	TRBJ2-3	CASRAWGRDTQYF	TGTGCCAGCAGGGCCTGGGGCCGAGATACGCAGTATTTT
TRBV11-2	NA	TRBD2	TRBJ2-7	CASSPGTSGREQYF	TGTGCCAGCAGCCCCGGGACTAGCGGTCGGGAGCAGTACTTC
TRBV2	once	TRBD1	TRBJ2-7	CASRGQGGPYEQYF	TGTGCCAGCAGGGGACAGGGGGGCCCCTACGAGCAGTACTTC
TRBV10-3	NA	NA	TRBJ1-5	CATAWTAEGNQPQHF	TGTGCCACCGCTTGGACAGCCGAAGGGAATCAGCCCCAGCATTTT
TRBV25-1	NA	TRBD2	TRBJ2-3	CASKNNGAGGPDTQYF	TGTGCCAGCAAGAATAATGGAGCGGGGGGGCCAGATACGCAGTATTTT
TRBV2	NA	NA	TRBJ1-5	CASSDSCQPQHF	TGTGCCAGCAGCGACTCGTGTCAGCCCCAGCATTTT
TRBV19	NA	NA	TRBJ1-5	CASSIPPRGIQPQHF	TGTGCCAGTAGTATCCCTCCGCGGGGGATCCAGCCCCAGCATTTT
TRBV19	NA	NA	TRBJ1-1	CASRILGGLDTEAFF	TGTGCCAGTAGGATCCTCGGGGGTCTGGACACTGAAGCTTTCTTT
TRBV28	NA	NA	TRBJ2-7	CASSLWQGSGYEQYF	TGTGCCAGCAGTTTATGGCAGGGTTCAGGCTACGAGCAGTACTTC
TRBV20-1	NA	NA	TRBJ1-5	CSARDQRRTHF	TGCAGTGCTAGAGATCAGCGCCGAACGCATTTT
TRBV4-1	NA	NA	TRBJ2-7	CASSQLGTAGRGYEQYF	TGCGCCAGCAGCCAACTAGGGACCGCCGGCAGGGGTTACGAGCAGTACTTC
TRBV6-1	NA	TRBD1	TRBJ1-2	CASSEEWYYEQGAYYGYTF	TGTGCCAGCAGTGAAGAATGGTATTACGAGCAGGGGGCTTACTATGGCTACACCTTC
TRBV5-6	NA	TRBD1	TRBJ1-2	CASSLKSEGAGGYTF	TGTGCCAGCAGCTTGAAGAGTGAGGGGGCGGGGGGCTACACCTTC
TRBV9	NA	TRBD2	TRBJ2-5	CASSPRLAGGHQETQYF	TGTGCCAGCAGCCCACGACTAGCGGGGGGGCATCAAGAGACCCAGTACTTC
TRBV6-5	NA	TRBD1	TRBJ1-2	CASSPLGGGGYGYTF	TGTGCCAGCAGCCCTCTCGGAGGGGGCGGGTATGGCTACACCTTC